The 29 T cell receptor beta chains presented below share a single source sample, sequenced in a study of long-term antiretroviral therapy in people with HIV. The immunoSEQ assay was v3.0, run at survey level. Measured with immunoSEQ multiplex PCR; TCRdb has only the in-frame clones, and not every one. Here the sample spans about 23,000 clones, roughly 80% being singletons. This specimen was unsorted PBMCs, taken 0.4 years after starting antiretroviral therapy. The receptors stem from a man aged 45 to 65 with HIV.

The chain joins TRBV18 to TRBJ2-3, with D unresolved. Germline V lookup: CDR1 KGHSH, CDR2 LQKENI. The V end was cut by 4 bases, the J end by 2 bases, with 16 bases between. The CDR3 has 16 residues. The CDR3 loop reads CASSLAIRALTDTQYF. The CDR3 DNA reads as TGTGCCAGCTCACTAGCCATCCGGGCCCTCACAGATACGCAGTATTTT.

The V and J genes are TRBV28 and TRBJ1-2; TRBD1 agrees at 8 bases. V lost 5 bases to trimming and J lost 2 bases; unmatched junction nucleotides: 13. This CDR3 region has 17 residues. From germline, CDR1 is MDHEN and CDR2 SYDVKM. This chain's CDR3 is CASSPIKLGQENYGYTF. CDR3 nucleotide sequence: TGTGCCAGCAGTCCAATCAAGCTGGGACAGGAGAACTATGGCTACACCTTC.

The genes are TRBV29-1 and TRBJ2-3, with 8 bases lining up with TRBD2. Germline V gene sequence: CDR1 SQVTM, CDR2 ANQGSEA. The CDR3 runs 16 residues. V shed 6 bases and J 2 bases; nucleotides not matched to a gene: 13. The CDR3 DNA reads as TGCAGCGTCGGGGCATCAGTCGGGGGGGCCACAGATACGCAGTATTTT. This sequence encodes CSVGASVGGATDTQYF.

V is TRBV14 and J is TRBJ2-1; the match to TRBD2 covers 16 bases. The ends lost 4 bases at V and 9 bases at J; junction bases unmatched: 3. CDR3 length equals 15 residues. Germline-derived CDR1 and CDR2 are SGHDN and FVKESK. The CDR3, as DNA: TGTGCCAGCAGCCGAGGGACTAGCGGGGGGGCTGAGCAGTTCTTC. Amino acid sequence: CASSRGTSGGAEQFF.

The chain joins TRBV28 to TRBJ1-6; the D gene is possibly TRBD1 (6 bases). Germline V gene lookup returns CDR1 MDHEN and CDR2 SYDVKM. The CDR3 has 18 residues. Trimming stripped 2 bases from V and 4 bases from J, with 18 bases between. This CDR3 is CASSLGGGRNSYNSPLHF. CDR3 sequence (DNA): TGTGCCAGCAGTTTAGGGGGCGGCAGAAACTCTTATAATTCACCCCTCCACTTT.

The chain employs TRBV6-4 and TRBJ1-2; possible D gene TRBD1, 5 bases. The CDR3 length is 14 residues. Germline V gene sequence: CDR1 MRHNA, CDR2 SNTAGT. The V end lost 5 bases, the J end lost 0 bases, and 10 bases lay between the germline ends. The CDR3 here is CASSYRSSNYGYTF. Here the CDR3 DNA reads TGTGCCAGCAGTTACAGGTCCTCTAACTATGGCTACACCTTC.

The chain couples TRBV4-3 to TRBJ1-6; D perhaps matches TRBD1 (5 bases). The CDR3 runs 16 residues. V shed 1 base and J shed 7 bases, with 14 bases lying between them. In germline, CDR1 is LGHNA, CDR2 YSLEER. The CDR3 DNA sequence: TGCGCCAGCAGCCAAGCCGGTCGGGGGTTCAATTCACCCCTCCACTTT. This translates into CASSQAGRGFNSPLHF.

V gene TRBV7-2 combines with J gene TRBJ1-5; D is uncertain. Trimming removed 7 bases at V and 0 bases at J, with 7 bases between. CDR3 length: 13 residues. CDR1 SGHTA and CDR2 FQGNSA come from the germline V gene. CDR3 sequence reads: CASTDYSNQPQHF. The DNA for the CDR3 is TGTGCCAGCACCGATTATAGCAATCAGCCCCAGCATTTT.

The chain couples TRBV28 to TRBJ1-5, with D unclear. Germline assignment: CDR1 MDHEN and CDR2 SYDVKM. CDR3 length: 19 residues. The V and J ends lost 2 bases and 0 bases respectively, with 20 bases between them. CDR3 bases: TGTGCCAGCAGTTTAAATCCGGGGAACCGGGTCTATAGCAATCAGCCCCAGCATTTT. It codes for CASSLNPGNRVYSNQPQHF. The complete variable domain, with remaining parts taken from reference TRBV28 and TRBJ1-5, reads DVKVTQSSRYLVKRTGEKVFLECVQDMDHENMFWYRQDPGLGLRLIYFSYDVKMKEKGDIPEGYSVSREKKERFSLILESASTNQTSMYLCASSLNPGNRVYSNQPQHFGDGTRLSIL.

This clone was seen only a few times. The chain joins TRBV28 to TRBJ1-3; D unresolved. V was pared by 5 bases and J by 7 bases, with 12 bases between. Germline V gene data show CDR1 as MDHEN and CDR2 as SYDVKM. The CDR3 spans 13 residues. In DNA, the CDR3 is TGTGCCAGCAGTAGTGTTCTTACGAACACCATATATTTT. Translation: CASSSVLTNTIYF.

V usage is TRBV28 and J usage is TRBJ1-1; unclear D gene. The V end was cut by 5 bases, the J end by 6 bases, with 16 bases between. The CDR3 contains 14 residues. Germline CDR1 MDHEN, CDR2 SYDVKM. This CDR3 reads CASSTPGYRPEAFF. Here the CDR3 DNA reads TGTGCCAGCAGTACCCCCGGTTATAGACCTGAAGCTTTCTTT.

The chain employs TRBV28 and TRBJ2-7; 10 nucleotides agree with TRBD2. This CDR3 is 16 amino acids long. V was pared by 2 bases and J by 2 bases, with 6 bases of the junction left unmatched. Germline V gives CDR1 MDHEN, CDR2 SYDVKM. The CDR3 DNA reads as TGTGCCAGCAGTTTAGTTTTAACTAGCGGGACCTACGAGCAGTACTTC. As protein: CASSLVLTSGTYEQYF.

This clone appeared a few times. The chain joins TRBV29-1 to TRBJ1-1, with TRBD1 matching over 7 bases. Germline V gene data show CDR1 as SQVTM and CDR2 as ANQGSEA. With V trimmed by 1 base and J by 1 base, 3 bases remained unmatched. The CDR3 runs 14 residues. The CDR3 reads CSVEARTGNTEAFF. The CDR3, as DNA: TGCAGCGTTGAAGCTCGGACAGGGAACACTGAAGCTTTCTTT.

This chain joins TRBV27 and TRBJ1-1; 7 bases match TRBD1. The CDR3 extends over 13 amino acids. Germline V gene data show CDR1 as MNHEY and CDR2 as SMNVEV (reference sequence). J lost 6 bases, V lost 5 bases, and 6 bases had no gene match. CDR3 in amino acids: CASSPTRGAEAFF. In DNA form, the CDR3 reads TGTGCCAGCAGTCCGACCAGGGGGGCTGAAGCTTTCTTT.

CDR3 protein: CATKSSGANVLTF. In DNA, the CDR3 is TGTGCGACCAAGAGCTCTGGGGCCAACGTCCTGACTTTC. The chain uses TRBV7-2 and TRBJ2-6, with D uncertain. Germline loops: CDR1 SGHTA, CDR2 FQGNSA. The CDR3 runs 13 residues. Looking up the rest from reference TRBV7-2 and TRBJ2-6 gives the full variable domain: GAGVSQSPSNKVTEKGKDVELRCDPISGHTALYWYRQSLGQGLEFLIYFQGNSAPDKSGLPSDRFSAERTGGSVSTLTIQRTQQEDSAVYLCATKSSGANVLTFGAGSRLTVL.

The chain links TRBV7-9 to TRBJ1-2; a weak D match, TRBD1 (6 bases). Trimming removed 5 bases from V and 12 bases from J, with 13 bases in between. CDR3 length: 11 amino acids. Germline V gene sequence: CDR1 SEHNR, CDR2 FQNEAQ (reference sequence). The CDR3 sequence is CASSLRQDHTF. The CDR3 region has the DNA TGTGCCAGCAGCCTCCGACAGGACCACACCTTC.

This clone occurred a few times. The chain is built from TRBV15 and TRBJ1-2; possibly TRBD1 for D (6 bases). Germline assignment: CDR1 LNHNV and CDR2 YYDKDF (reference sequence). This CDR3 has 13 amino acids. Between the trimmed V and J ends, which lost 3 bases and 8 bases, there was a span of 13 bases. CDR3 in DNA: TGTGCCACCAGCAGTGCCACAGGGCTCGGCTACACCTTC. Its translation is CATSSATGLGYTF. Based on the CDR3 plus reference TRBV15 and TRBJ1-2, the full variable domain is DAMVIQNPRYQVTQFGKPVTLSCSQTLNHNVMYWYQQKSSQAPKLLFHYYDKDFNNEADTPDNFQSRRPNTSFCFLDIRSPGLGDTAMYLCATSSATGLGYTFGSGTRLTVV.

The V call is TRBV28, the J call TRBJ1-2, with D perhaps TRBD1 (6 bases). Trimming took 5 bases from V and 8 from J, leaving 9 bases between them. CDR3 length equals 11 residues. Germline V CDR1 and CDR2: MDHEN, SYDVKM. In DNA form, the CDR3 reads TGTGCCAGCAGTATCAGGGGCGGCTACACCTTC. Its translation is CASSIRGGYTF.

V gene TRBV6-5 combines with J gene TRBJ1-2, with 10 bases that match TRBD1. V gave up 0 bases and J gave up 3 bases; unmatched junction bases: 1. The germline gives CDR1 MNHEY, CDR2 SVGAGI. The CDR3 runs to 15 residues. CDR3 amino acids: CASSYSTGGYYGYTF. Here the CDR3 DNA reads TGTGCCAGCAGTTACTCGACAGGGGGCTACTATGGCTACACCTTC.

The chain couples TRBV6-6 to TRBJ1-2, with 11 bases that match TRBD1. V lost 7 bases to trimming and J lost 7 bases; unmatched junction nucleotides: 8. Germline CDR1 and CDR2: MNHNY and SVGAGI (reference sequence). This CDR3 contains 14 residues. The CDR3 DNA reads TGTGCCAGCATCAGCCTCGGGACAGGGGGTGGCTACACCTTC. It encodes CASISLGTGGGYTF.

The chain links TRBV2 to TRBJ2-2; D might be TRBD1 or TRBD2, each matching 5 bases. The V end lost 0 bases, the J end lost 4 bases, and 9 bases lay between the germline ends. This CDR3 has 15 residues. The germline CDR1 and CDR2 sequences are SNHLY and FYNNEI. The CDR3, as DNA: TGTGCCAGCAGTGAAGCAACGAGGGGCACCGGGGAGCTGTTTTTT. Amino acid sequence: CASSEATRGTGELFF.

The chain joins TRBV18 to TRBJ2-1, with D possibly being TRBD2 (5 bases). Trimming cost V 8 bases and J 6 bases, with 17 bases left between them. The germline V gene encodes CDR1 KGHSH and CDR2 LQKENI. CDR3 length: 14 residues. DNA of the CDR3: TGTGCCAGCACCATACTAGTAGAGGGCAATGAGCAGTTCTTC. As protein: CASTILVEGNEQFF.

V gene TRBV19 combines with J gene TRBJ2-2; 7 bases agree with TRBD2. Germline V gene lookup returns CDR1 LNHDA and CDR2 SQIVND (reference sequence). The CDR3 has 15 amino acids. With V trimmed by 2 bases and J by 3 bases, 3 bases remained unmatched. The chain's CDR3 is CASSIWGGYTGELFF. The CDR3 DNA is TGTGCCAGTAGTATATGGGGGGGGTACACCGGGGAGCTGTTTTTT.

Note on this clone: An end of the junction differs from the germline gene, which may be a read error. The rearrangement joins TRBV19 to TRBJ1-5; 11 bases fit TRBD1. The CDR3 totals 16 residues. CDR1 and CDR2 from the germline V gene are LNHDA and SQIVND (reference sequence). In DNA form, the CDR3 reads TGTGCCAGTAGTATAGGGACAGGGGGCAGCAATCGGCCCCAGCATTTT. It is translated as CASSIGTGGSNRPQHF.

This clone has only a few counts. J is TRBJ2-2 and V is TRBV7-2, with unresolved D. Looked up from germline, CDR1 is SGHTA and CDR2 is FQGNSA. V gave up 5 bases and J gave up 8 bases, with 15 bases separating them. CDR3 length: 14 amino acids. This CDR3 reads CASSPQATTGELFF. The CDR3 nucleotides are TGTGCCAGCAGCCCCCAGGCGACCACGGGGGAGCTGTTTTTT.

The chain recombines TRBV7-6 with TRBJ2-3; 7 nucleotides match TRBD2. The CDR3 loop spans 14 amino acids. The germline V gene has CDR1 SGHVS and CDR2 FNYEAQ. Trimming cost V 1 base and J 6 bases; bases outside gene matches: 4. CDR3 residues: CASSLVGRADTQYF. CDR3 coding DNA: TGTGCCAGCAGCTTAGTTGGGAGGGCCGATACGCAGTATTTT. Full variable domain (remainder filled in from reference TRBV7-6 and TRBJ2-3): GAGVSQSPRYKVTKRGQDVALRCDPISGHVSLYWYRQALGQGPEFLTYFNYEAQQDKSGLPNDRFSAERPEGSISTLTIQRTEQRDSAMYRCASSLVGRADTQYFGPGTRLTVL.

The chain couples TRBV6-6 to TRBJ2-3; the match to TRBD2 covers 10 bases. V gave up 6 bases and J gave up 1 base; unmatched junction bases: 4. The germline gives CDR1 MNHNY, CDR2 SVGAGI (reference sequence). The length of the CDR3 is 15 residues. The CDR3 spells CASSLLAGGTDTQYF. The CDR3 region has the DNA TGTGCCAGCAGCCTCCTAGCGGGGGGCACAGATACGCAGTATTTT.

The chain is built from TRBV5-4 and TRBJ1-1, with D possibly matching TRBD1 (5 bases). Per germline, CDR1 SGHNT and CDR2 YYREEE (reference sequence). The V end was cut by 0 bases, the J end by 10 bases, with 16 bases between. The CDR3 is 14 residues long. The chain's CDR3 is CASSLDGVGLVAFF. Written as DNA, the CDR3 is TGTGCCAGCAGCTTGGATGGGGTGGGACTCGTAGCTTTCTTT.

This chain joins TRBV7-2 and TRBJ2-5, with D perhaps matching TRBD1 or TRBD2 (5 bases each). V lost 5 bases and J lost 5, with 12 bases in between. The CDR3 runs to 13 residues. CDR1 SGHTA and CDR2 FQGNSA come from the germline V gene. The CDR3 protein is CASSVWGWETQYF. In nucleotides, the CDR3 is TGTGCCAGCAGCGTTTGGGGGTGGGAGACCCAGTACTTC.